This is a list of T cell receptor beta chains from one sample in a study of cytomegalovirus exposure and HLA in healthy donors. TCRdb's copy holds only in-frame clones and misses some; the assay was immunoSEQ multiplex PCR. There are tens of thousands of clones in the sample; roughly 78% occur only once, and 4.4% lies in the top ten. Material: PBMCs. The receptors originated from a male donor in good health and CMV-seropositive. The CDR3 runs from the conserved cysteine through the conserved F or W. Fields, in order: clone size, J gene, D gene, V gene, CDR3 DNA, CDR3 protein. The D gene is left open where the match is weak. Rows may omit the clone size; those that give it use once, few, many or a size class.

NA | TRBJ2-7 | TRBD2 | TRBV7-6 | TGTGCCAGCAGCTTAGAAGCGGGAGTGCGAGAGCAGTACTTC | CASSLEAGVREQYF
NA | TRBJ2-7 | NA | TRBV21-1 | TGTGCCAGCAGCAAAAAGGCGGTAGGGGAACAGTACTTC | CASSKKAVGEQYF
NA | TRBJ1-3 | NA | TRBV5-1 | TGCGCCAGCTCAAAAGGGGCGTCTGGAAACACCATATATTTT | CASSKGASGNTIYF
once | TRBJ2-1 | TRBD2 | TRBV27 | TGTGCCAGCAGTTTCGGTGGGACTAGCGGCTACAATGAGCAGTTCTTC | CASSFGGTSGYNEQFF
NA | TRBJ1-5 | TRBD1 | TRBV7-6 | TGTGCCAGCAGCCAAGGACAGGGGGCAACTCAGCCCCAGCATTTT | CASSQGQGATQPQHF
once | TRBJ2-7 | NA | TRBV15 | TGTGCCACTGGTGGTGGCAGCGACTACGAGCAGTACTTC | CATGGGSDYEQYF
NA | TRBJ1-6 | NA | TRBV27 | TGTGCCAGCAGATCGAGTGGGGGCCGTGGGAATTCACCCCTCCACTTT | CASRSSGGRGNSPLHF
NA | TRBJ1-6 | TRBD1 | TRBV30 | TGTGCCTGGAGTGGGCGACAGGGGCCGAATTCACCCCTCCACTTT | CAWSGRQGPNSPLHF
NA | TRBJ2-2 | TRBD1 | TRBV19 | TGTGCCAGTAGTATACCCCGGACAGGTTTGGGTACCGGGGAGCTGTTTTTT | CASSIPRTGLGTGELFF
NA | TRBJ2-3 | TRBD2 | TRBV5-1 | TGCGCCAGCAGAACCGGGAGGGTTACAGATACGCAGTATTTT | CASRTGRVTDTQYF
NA | TRBJ2-7 | TRBD1 | TRBV9 | TGTGCCAGCAGCGTAGGCGGGACAGGGTACGAGCAGTACTTC | CASSVGGTGYEQYF
few | TRBJ2-7 | TRBD2 | TRBV10-1 | TGCGCCAGCAGTGATGGGGCTAGCGGGCCCTACGAGCAGTACTTC | CASSDGASGPYEQYF
NA | TRBJ2-7 | TRBD1 | TRBV6-6 | TGTGCCAGCGGAACCGGGACAGGCCGGGGGGAGCAGTACTTC | CASGTGTGRGEQYF
NA | TRBJ2-7 | NA | TRBV5-1 | TGCGCCAGCAGCTTTTCAGGGGAGCCTAAGCACGAGCAGTACTTC | CASSFSGEPKHEQYF
NA | TRBJ2-5 | NA | TRBV7-9 | TGTGCCAGCAGCTCGCTACCAAAAGAGACCCAGTACTTC | CASSSLPKETQYF
NA | TRBJ2-3 | NA | TRBV4-1 | TGCGCCAGCAGCCAAGAAAATATGGCAGGGGGCACAGATACGCAGTATTTT | CASSQENMAGGTDTQYF
once | TRBJ1-4 | NA | TRBV9 | TGTGCCAGCAGCCCTAACCAGGGGCTTTTGGGAAAACTGTTTTTT | CASSPNQGLLGKLFF
NA | TRBJ1-3 | TRBD1 | TRBV10-3 | TGTGCCATCAAAAAGACAGGGGCTGGAAACACCATATATTTT | CAIKKTGAGNTIYF
NA | TRBJ2-3 | TRBD2 | TRBV7-6 | TGTGCCAGCAGCCCGCTAGCGGGGGGGCTGGGTCGCACAGATACGCAGTATTTT | CASSPLAGGLGRTDTQYF
NA | TRBJ1-4 | NA | TRBV29-1 | TGCAGCGTTGAAGATCCAACAGCGGGCGGGGAAAAACTGTTTTTT | CSVEDPTAGGEKLFF
NA | TRBJ2-2 | TRBD1 | TRBV7-9 | TGTGCCAGCAGTCGAACAGGGGTAGACACCGGGGAGCTGTTTTTT | CASSRTGVDTGELFF
NA | TRBJ2-7 | TRBD1 | TRBV11-3 | TGTGCCAGCAGCCGGCGGACAGGGGGCGGGGAGCAGTACTTC | CASSRRTGGGEQYF
once | TRBJ2-5 | NA | TRBV5-6 | TGTGCCAGCAGCTTCCGACAGGGGCGGGGGGAGACCCAGTACTTC | CASSFRQGRGETQYF
NA | TRBJ1-3 | TRBD1 | TRBV7-6 | TGTGCCAGCAGCTTTGCCGGGACAGGGGGCTCTGGAAACACCATATATTTT | CASSFAGTGGSGNTIYF
NA | TRBJ1-6 | TRBD1 | TRBV27 | TGTGCCAGCAGTCTTTGGACAGGGGGCTATAATTCACCCCTCCACTTT | CASSLWTGGYNSPLHF
NA | TRBJ1-4 | NA | TRBV7-9 | TGTGCCAGCAGCCTGGGGGCGGTAGATGAAAAACTGTTTTTT | CASSLGAVDEKLFF
NA | TRBJ2-1 | TRBD2 | TRBV19 | TGTGCCAGTAGTCTTGACGGACTAGCGGGAGATTTAAGGAATGAGCAGTTCTTC | CASSLDGLAGDLRNEQFF
NA | TRBJ2-5 | TRBD2 | TRBV5-1 | TGCGCCAGCAGCCATATTAATAGCGGGAAGGGAGAAAGGACCCAGTACTTC | CASSHINSGKGERTQYF
once | TRBJ2-1 | TRBD2 | TRBV4-2 | TGTGCCAGCAGCCAAGAAGCTAGCGGGACCTACAATGAGCAGTTCTTC | CASSQEASGTYNEQFF
NA | TRBJ1-2 | NA | TRBV28 | TGTGCCAGCAGATACCCGAGGGCTTCCAACTATGGCTACACCTTC | CASRYPRASNYGYTF
NA | TRBJ2-7 | NA | TRBV27 | TGTGCCAGCATTTCACAGGACTCCTACGAGCAGTACTTC | CASISQDSYEQYF
NA | TRBJ1-6 | NA | TRBV21-1 | TGTGCCAGCAGCAAGGGCGGGGTTAAGGGATCAAGTTCACCCCTCCACTTT | CASSKGGVKGSSSPLHF
NA | TRBJ1-1 | TRBD1 | TRBV19 | TGTGCCAGTAGTATACCCCGGACAGGGAGCACTGAAGCTTTCTTT | CASSIPRTGSTEAFF
few | TRBJ2-3 | TRBD1 | TRBV5-6 | TGTGCCAGCAGCTATAGGACAGGCACTAGCACAGATACGCAGTATTTT | CASSYRTGTSTDTQYF
NA | TRBJ2-7 | TRBD1 | TRBV12-5 | TGTGCTAGTGGTTTGGGACAGGGGGACGACGAGCAGTACTTC | CASGLGQGDDEQYF
once | TRBJ2-1 | NA | TRBV10-1 | TGCGCCAGCAGTGACAGCTCCTACAATGAGCAGTTCTTC | CASSDSSYNEQFF
few | TRBJ2-7 | NA | TRBV25-1 | TGTGCCAGCAGTAGGGGGATCAGCGAGCAGTACTTC | CASSRGISEQYF
NA | TRBJ2-1 | TRBD1 | TRBV19 | TGTGCCAGTAGGGACAGGGACGAAGAGCAGTTCTTC | CASRDRDEEQFF
NA | TRBJ2-2 | TRBD1 | TRBV29-1 | TGCAGCGTTGAAGACGGGACAGCGAACACCGGGGAGCTGTTTTTT | CSVEDGTANTGELFF
once | TRBJ2-7 | NA | TRBV11-2 | TGTGCCAGCAGCTCCCCCCCCAGGCAACCGCGCCACGAGCAGTACTTC | CASSSPPRQPRHEQYF
NA | TRBJ1-1 | TRBD1 | TRBV6-5 | TGTGCCAGCAGTTACAAGGGGGCAGGGTATAATGAAGCTTTCTTT | CASSYKGAGYNEAFF
NA | TRBJ2-1 | NA | TRBV2 | TGTGCCAGCAGTGATTACGTAGGACAGTCTAATCCTAAATTGAGCTCCTACAATGAGCAGTTCTTC | CASSDYVGQSNPKLSSYNEQFF